A selection of T cell receptor beta chains follows, all from one sample in a study. TCRdb re-called the reads through MiXCR, storing one row per CDR3 protein. Of about 7,100 distinct CDR3 sequences in the sample, roughly 32% were seen once. Sequencing was carried out using blood. These receptors all come from a human donor. Each CDR3 is given with its conserved first and last residue. Fields, in order: D gene, J gene, clone size, V gene, CDR3 protein, CDR3 DNA. The D gene is left open where the match is weak. Clone size is shown for a subset of rows, as once, few, many or a class of expanded clone.

D: -; J: TRBJ2-7; size: -; V: TRBV9; CDR3: CASSVGGPGYEQYF; DNA: TGTGCCAGCAGCGTTGGAGGGCCAGGGTACGAGCAGTACTTC
D: TRBD2; J: TRBJ2-3; size: few; V: TRBV7-3; CDR3: CASSPPGLAGTDTQYF; DNA: TGTGCCAGCAGCCCCCCGGGACTAGCGGGAACAGATACGCAGTATTTT
D: -; J: TRBJ1-1; size: -; V: TRBV11-3; CDR3: CASSLGGRGTEAFF; DNA: TGTGCCAGCAGCTTAGGGGGACGCGGAACTGAAGCTTTCTTT
D: -; J: TRBJ1-1; size: many; V: TRBV7-3; CDR3: CASSLGDSGNTEAFF; DNA: TGTGCCAGCAGCTTAGGGGACTCCGGGAACACTGAAGCTTTCTTT
D: TRBD1; J: TRBJ2-1; size: once; V: TRBV5-1; CDR3: CASSLGWTGYYNEQFF; DNA: TGCGCCAGCAGCTTGGGGTGGACAGGGTACTACAATGAGCAGTTCTTC
D: TRBD2; J: TRBJ2-5; size: medium-sized; V: TRBV4-2; CDR3: CASSQDLLAGMETQYF; DNA: TGTGCCAGCAGCCAAGATTTACTAGCGGGGATGGAGACCCAGTACTTC
D: -; J: TRBJ2-7; size: -; V: TRBV4-3; CDR3: CASSQVVGGTYEQYF; DNA: TGCGCCAGCAGCCAAGTGGTAGGGGGTACCTACGAGCAGTACTTC
D: TRBD2; J: TRBJ2-3; size: -; V: TRBV4-2; CDR3: CASSQELRLAGSDTQYF; DNA: TGTGCCAGCAGCCAAGAACTGAGACTAGCGGGATCGGATACGCAGTATTTT
D: TRBD1; J: TRBJ2-5; size: -; V: TRBV9; CDR3: CASSPLGDRGEETQYF; DNA: TGTGCCAGCAGCCCCCTCGGCGACAGGGGGGAAGAGACCCAGTACTTC
D: -; J: TRBJ2-5; size: medium-sized; V: TRBV29-1; CDR3: CSVGASETQYF; DNA: TGCAGCGTTGGAGCATCGGAGACCCAGTACTTC
D: -; J: TRBJ2-1; size: -; V: TRBV29-1; CDR3: CSVSGPSSYNEQFF; DNA: TGCAGCGTTTCGGGACCCAGCTCCTACAATGAGCAGTTCTTC
D: TRBD1; J: TRBJ2-1; size: few; V: TRBV4-2; CDR3: CASSQEQGDKDFEQFF; DNA: TGTGCCAGCAGCCAAGAGCAGGGGGACAAGGACTTTGAGCAGTTCTTC
D: -; J: TRBJ2-7; size: many; V: TRBV28; CDR3: CASSSPGLGLEQYF; DNA: TGTGCCAGCAGTTCTCCGGGACTCGGCCTCGAGCAGTACTTC
D: -; J: TRBJ2-1; size: medium-sized; V: TRBV12-3/TRBV12-4; CDR3: CASTGTYNEQFF; DNA: TGTGCCAGCACTGGCACCTACAATGAGCAGTTCTTC
D: TRBD1; J: TRBJ1-1; size: medium-sized; V: TRBV30; CDR3: CAWSDRGNTEAFF; DNA: TGTGCCTGGAGTGACAGGGGTAATACTGAAGCTTTCTTT
D: -; J: TRBJ1-2; size: medium-sized; V: TRBV29-1; CDR3: CSVGPKNGYTF; DNA: TGCAGCGTGGGACCTAAGAATGGCTACACCTTC
D: -; J: TRBJ1-1; size: many; V: TRBV30; CDR3: CAWYEGRGYTEAFF; DNA: TGTGCCTGGTACGAGGGGAGGGGGTACACTGAAGCTTTCTTT
D: TRBD1; J: TRBJ1-2; size: -; V: TRBV29-1; CDR3: CSAGTAYESYTF; DNA: TGCAGCGCCGGGACAGCATACGAGAGCTACACCTTC
D: -; J: TRBJ2-2; size: medium-sized; V: TRBV29-1; CDR3: CSGDGLSGELFF; DNA: TGCAGCGGGGACGGACTTAGCGGGGAGCTGTTTTTT
D: -; J: TRBJ1-2; size: -; V: TRBV29-1; CDR3: CSVWTNYGYTF; DNA: TGCAGCGTTTGGACTAATTATGGCTACACCTTC
D: TRBD1; J: TRBJ1-2; size: many; V: TRBV6-6; CDR3: CASTAVRGLYGYTF; DNA: TGTGCCAGCACCGCCGTTAGGGGGCTTTATGGCTACACCTTC
D: -; J: TRBJ2-6; size: few; V: TRBV11-1; CDR3: CASSPGRGGANVLTF; DNA: TGTGCCAGCAGCCCGGGGCGGGGTGGGGCCAACGTCCTGACTTTC
D: -; J: TRBJ1-1; size: medium-sized; V: TRBV6-6; CDR3: CASSYGGNTEAFF; DNA: TGTGCCAGCAGTTACGGGGGGAACACTGAAGCTTTCTTT
D: -; J: TRBJ2-7; size: many; V: TRBV29-1; CDR3: CSVEAGYEQYF; DNA: TGCAGCGTTGAAGCTGGCTACGAGCAGTACTTC
D: -; J: TRBJ2-2; size: many; V: TRBV14; CDR3: CASSQEMGGELFF; DNA: TGTGCCAGCAGCCAAGAGATGGGGGGGGAGCTGTTTTTT
D: TRBD2; J: TRBJ2-3; size: medium-sized; V: TRBV4-2; CDR3: CASSAASVAGAGRGTQYF; DNA: TGTGCCAGCAGCGCAGCATCAGTAGCGGGAGCGGGTCGAGGTACGCAGTATTTT
D: TRBD1; J: TRBJ1-1; size: -; V: TRBV2; CDR3: CASRPGQPYTEAFF; DNA: TGTGCCAGCAGACCGGGACAGCCTTATACTGAAGCTTTCTTT
D: -; J: TRBJ1-2; size: many; V: TRBV29-1; CDR3: CSVDEAGDGYTF; DNA: TGCAGCGTTGATGAGGCAGGCGATGGCTACACCTTC
D: -; J: TRBJ1-1; size: medium-sized; V: TRBV18; CDR3: CASSPVDDTEAFF; DNA: TGTGCCAGCTCACCGGTGGACGACACTGAAGCTTTCTTT
D: TRBD1; J: TRBJ1-1; size: -; V: TRBV20-1; CDR3: CSARSGDRLEAFF; DNA: TGCAGTGCTAGATCGGGGGACAGACTTGAAGCTTTCTTT
D: -; J: TRBJ1-5; size: medium-sized; V: TRBV29-1; CDR3: CSVERGRGQPQHF; DNA: TGCAGCGTTGAAAGGGGTAGGGGGCAGCCCCAGCATTTT
D: -; J: TRBJ2-2; size: few; V: TRBV7-8; CDR3: CASSLNVGEGYTGELFF; DNA: TGTGCCAGCAGCTTAAATGTAGGAGAGGGCTACACCGGGGAGCTGTTTTTT
D: -; J: TRBJ2-1; size: -; V: TRBV14; CDR3: CASSQESLWGNEQFF; DNA: TGTGCCAGCAGCCAAGAGAGTCTTTGGGGGAATGAGCAGTTCTTT
D: -; J: TRBJ1-6; size: -; V: TRBV4-2; CDR3: CASSQEGRDSPLHF; DNA: TGTGCCAGCAGCCAAGAGGGCCGAGATTCACCCCTCCACTTT
D: -; J: TRBJ2-7; size: -; V: TRBV29-1; CDR3: CSVEDRAVTERYF; DNA: TGCAGCGTTGAAGATCGGGCAGTAACCGAGCGGTACTTC
D: -; J: TRBJ2-3; size: -; V: TRBV29-1; CDR3: CSVEDIRSDEQYF; DNA: TGCAGCGTTGAAGATATAAGGAGCGATGAGCAGTATTTT
D: -; J: TRBJ2-1; size: -; V: TRBV7-9; CDR3: CASSAGPPNEQFF; DNA: TGTGCCAGCAGCGCGGGACCACCCAATGAGCAGTTCTTC
D: -; J: TRBJ1-3; size: large; V: TRBV25-1; CDR3: CASSESWGEGSGNTIYF; DNA: TGTGCCAGCAGTGAATCCTGGGGTGAGGGCTCTGGAAACACCATATATTTT
D: -; J: TRBJ2-3; size: hyperexpanded; V: TRBV20-1; CDR3: CSAAPPGPGDTQYF; DNA: TGCAGTGCTGCCCCCCCCGGTCCGGGAGATACGCAGTATTTT
D: TRBD1; J: TRBJ1-2; size: medium-sized; V: TRBV4-2; CDR3: CASSQEGGTAYGYTF; DNA: TGTGCCAGCAGCCAAGAGGGGGGGACAGCATATGGCTACACCTTC
D: TRBD1; J: TRBJ2-2; size: medium-sized; V: TRBV14; CDR3: CASSRRQGRDTGELFF; DNA: TGTGCCAGCAGCCGAAGACAGGGGCGGGACACCGGGGAGCTGTTTTTT
D: TRBD1; J: TRBJ1-1; size: -; V: TRBV5-1; CDR3: CASSLTGGAGNTEAFF; DNA: TGCGCCAGCAGCTTGACAGGGGGCGCCGGGAACACTGAAGCTTTCTTT
D: -; J: TRBJ1-2; size: -; V: TRBV13; CDR3: CASSSIVEDTF; DNA: TGTGCCAGCAGCTCCATCGTTGAGGACACCTTC
D: -; J: TRBJ2-1; size: medium-sized; V: TRBV12-5; CDR3: CASGSVYNEQFF; DNA: TGTGCTAGTGGTTCCGTTTACAATGAGCAGTTCTTC
D: -; J: TRBJ2-3; size: medium-sized; V: TRBV4-2; CDR3: CASSQSPESTRGTDTQYF; DNA: TGTGCCAGCAGCCAAAGTCCTGAGTCGACTAGAGGGACAGATACGCAGTATTTT
D: -; J: TRBJ1-5; size: medium-sized; V: TRBV18; CDR3: CASSPNWSNQPQHF; DNA: TGTGCCAGCTCACCGAACTGGAGCAATCAGCCCCAGCATTTT
D: -; J: TRBJ1-1; size: many; V: TRBV29-1; CDR3: CSVGRQNTEAFF; DNA: TGCAGCGTTGGACGGCAGAACACTGAAGCTTTCTTT
D: -; J: TRBJ2-5; size: many; V: TRBV18; CDR3: CASSPPGAGRGETQYF; DNA: TGTGCCAGCTCACCTCCAGGGGCTGGTAGGGGAGAGACCCAGTACTTC
D: TRBD2; J: TRBJ2-2; size: -; V: TRBV18; CDR3: CASSRDYYNTGELFF; DNA: TGTGCCAGCTCAAGGGACTACTACAACACCGGGGAGCTGTTTTTT
D: -; J: TRBJ1-1; size: once; V: TRBV11-2; CDR3: CASSFLGGDTEAFF; DNA: TGTGCCAGCAGCTTTCTGGGGGGGGACACTGAAGCTTTCTTT
D: TRBD1; J: TRBJ2-7; size: few; V: TRBV29-1; CDR3: CSVALRTGPSYEQYF; DNA: TGCAGCGTTGCCCTTCGGACAGGGCCCTCCTACGAGCAGTACTTC
D: -; J: TRBJ2-3; size: -; V: TRBV28; CDR3: CASSSISGRHGGSADTQYF; DNA: TGTGCCAGCAGTTCGATAAGCGGCCGCCATGGAGGGTCGGCAGATACGCAGTATTTT
D: TRBD2; J: TRBJ2-1; size: -; V: TRBV4-2; CDR3: CASSQDRSGSIYEQFF; DNA: TGTGCCAGCAGCCAAGATCGAAGCGGGAGTATTTATGAGCAGTTCTTC
D: -; J: TRBJ2-1; size: medium-sized; V: TRBV30; CDR3: CAWANTNEQFF; DNA: TGTGCCTGGGCGAATACCAATGAGCAGTTCTTC
D: -; J: TRBJ1-5; size: -; V: TRBV29-1; CDR3: CSVETGRAGQPQHF; DNA: TGCAGCGTTGAAACAGGGCGTGCCGGTCAGCCCCAGCATTTT
D: -; J: TRBJ1-1; size: few; V: TRBV18; CDR3: CASSLGQNTEAFF; DNA: TGTGCCAGCTCACTCGGCCAGAACACTGAAGCTTTCTTT